A selection of T cell receptor beta chains follows, all from one sample in a study of vaccination effects on CD4 cells after COVID-19. Sequencing was performed with immunoSEQ multiplex PCR; in TCRdb, only in-frame clones are kept and a portion is missing. The repertoire holds approximately 28,000 clones, with roughly 79% as singletons. Their antigens remain unidentified. This sample comprised CD4+ T cells from PBMCs cultured with SARS-CoV-2 spike peptides, obtained after COVID-19 vaccination. The source is a human donor who received a COVID-19 vaccine. Some clones in this sample may be carry-over from other donors' samples. Both conserved end residues are part of each CDR3. Each record gives: V gene, clone size, J gene, D gene, CDR3 protein, CDR3 DNA. The D gene is left open where the match is weak. The listing skips clone size in some rows; elsewhere it reads once, few, many or a size class.

TRBV10-1	few	TRBJ1-2	.	CASSETADYGYTF	TGCGCCAGCAGTGAGACAGCCGACTATGGCTACACCTTC
TRBV27	.	TRBJ2-5	.	CASSLSFTNQETQYF	TGTGCCAGCAGTTTAAGCTTTACCAACCAAGAGACCCAGTACTTC
TRBV24-1	.	TRBJ2-5	TRBD1	CATSERDRGYGETQYF	TGTGCCACCAGTGAACGGGACAGGGGGTACGGAGAGACCCAGTACTTC
TRBV18	.	TRBJ1-2	TRBD1	CASSPGQGAYGYTF	TGTGCCAGCTCACCTGGACAGGGGGCTTATGGCTACACCTTC
TRBV28	.	TRBJ1-2	TRBD1	CASIQGAGGYTF	TGTGCCAGCATTCAGGGGGCGGGGGGCTACACCTTC
TRBV7-9	.	TRBJ2-5	.	CASSLVGETQYF	TGTGCCAGCAGCTTAGTAGGGGAGACCCAGTACTTC
TRBV29-1	.	TRBJ1-1	TRBD1	CSARQGLNTEAFF	TGCAGCGCCCGACAGGGATTGAACACTGAAGCTTTCTTT
TRBV21-1	.	TRBJ2-3	.	CASSKAPTSKVHTQYF	TGTGCCAGCAGCAAGGCCCCGACTAGTAAGGTACATACGCAGTATTTT
TRBV5-5	.	TRBJ2-5	.	CASSFSGVETQYF	TGTGCCAGCAGCTTTTCAGGGGTCGAGACCCAGTACTTC
TRBV6-5	.	TRBJ1-3	.	CASSYSPGSGNTIYF	TGTGCCAGCAGTTACTCGCCGGGATCTGGAAACACCATATATTTT
TRBV2	.	TRBJ2-3	.	CASCDRSGADTQYF	TGTGCCAGCTGTGACCGAAGCGGTGCAGATACGCAGTATTTT
TRBV18	once	TRBJ2-6	.	CASSSTYRSGANVLTF	TGTGCCAGCTCATCGACCTACAGAAGTGGGGCCAACGTCCTGACTTTC
TRBV18	.	TRBJ1-6	.	CASSPDAGVSPLHF	TGTGCCAGCTCACCAGATGCAGGGGTTTCACCCCTCCACTTT
TRBV7-8	few	TRBJ1-5	.	CASSFPSVASNQPQHF	TGTGCCAGCAGCTTTCCATCGGTGGCTAGCAATCAGCCCCAGCATTTT
TRBV19	.	TRBJ2-5	.	CASQGLTGETQYF	TGTGCCAGTCAGGGACTCACCGGAGAGACCCAGTACTTC
TRBV9	few	TRBJ2-5	.	CASSVGGGQETQYF	TGTGCCAGCAGCGTAGGAGGGGGGCAAGAGACCCAGTACTTC
TRBV28	.	TRBJ2-1	TRBD2	CASSLGSGGFHEQFF	TGTGCCAGCAGTTTAGGTAGCGGGGGGTTTCATGAGCAGTTCTTC
TRBV6-5	.	TRBJ1-2	.	CASSQGPLGGYTF	TGTGCCAGCAGTCAGGGCCCCCTCGGGGGCTACACCTTC
TRBV28	.	TRBJ1-6	.	CASSFQGSPLHF	TGTGCCAGCAGTTTCCAGGGCTCACCCCTCCACTTT
TRBV13	.	TRBJ1-6	.	CASSLEQGKNSPLHF	TGTGCCAGCAGCTTAGAACAGGGAAAAAATTCACCCCTCCACTTT